The 14 T cell receptor beta chains presented below share a single source sample, sequenced in a study of early T cells in non-severe SARS-CoV-2 infection. TCRdb itself ran the 5' RACE reads through MiXCR, one entry per CDR3 protein. The table includes tens of thousands of distinct CDR3 sequences, about 9.1% detected once. Sequencing input: whole blood. Receptors were obtained from an adult who was a healthcare worker with PCR-confirmed SARS-CoV-2 infection or an uninfected control (not recorded which).

This clonotype was seen many times. The V gene is TRBV12-3 or TRBV12-4, the J gene TRBJ1-2, with D uncertain. The CDR3 length is 12 residues. The V end lost 6 bases, the J end lost 1 base, and 6 bases lay between the germline ends. In DNA form, the CDR3 reads TGTGCCAGCAGCTCCAGTAACTATGGCTACACCTTC. Translated: CASSSSNYGYTF.

This clonotype was found many times. The chain links TRBV6-2 or TRBV6-3 to TRBJ1-1; D perhaps matches TRBD1 (5 bases). The CDR3 totals 15 residues. Germline values: CDR1 MNHEY, CDR2 SVGEGT. The ends were cut back, 6 bases at V and 1 base at J, with 15 bases in the middle. The CDR3 DNA sequence: TGTGCCAGCAGGGGAGCCGGGACGGCGAACACTGAAGCTTTCTTT. Protein sequence: CASRGAGTANTEAFF.

There are many counts of this clonotype. The V call is TRBV4-1, the J call TRBJ1-5, with D possibly TRBD1 on 6 matching bases. CDR3 length equals 17 residues. Germline V CDR1 and CDR2: MGHRA, YSYEKL. The V and J ends lost 0 bases and 5 bases respectively, with 17 bases between them. CDR3 amino acids: CASSQETGRVRDQPQHF. DNA of the CDR3: TGCGCCAGCAGCCAAGAAACAGGGAGGGTGCGGGATCAGCCCCAGCATTTT.

This chain joins TRBV9 and TRBJ2-6, with D tentatively TRBD1 (5 bases). The CDR3 sequence is 13 residues long. CDR1 and CDR2 (germline): SGDLS, YYNGEE. Trimming pared 4 bases from V and 5 bases from J, leaving 7 bases between. In nucleotides, the CDR3 is TGTGCCAGCAGCTGGGGCCGGGCCAACGTCCTGACTTTC. It yields the protein CASSWGRANVLTF. The whole variable domain, filled in from reference TRBV9 and TRBJ2-6, reads DSGVTQTPKHLITATGQRVTLRCSPRSGDLSVYWYQQSLDQGLQFLIQYYNGEERAKGNILERFSAQQFPDLHSELNLSSLELGDSALYFCASSWGRANVLTFGAGSRLTVL.

In this sample, this clonotype turned up many times. The chain uses TRBV6-2 or TRBV6-3 and TRBJ2-5; 13 nucleotides line up with TRBD2. Looked up from germline, CDR1 is MNHEY and CDR2 is SVGEGT. The CDR3 loop spans 17 amino acids. V lost 2 bases and J lost 2; bases outside the gene matches: 5. The CDR3 sequence is CASSYGTSGTPQETQYF. In nucleotides, the CDR3 is TGTGCCAGCAGTTACGGGACTAGCGGGACGCCTCAAGAGACCCAGTACTTC.

This clonotype was seen ten or more times. V usage is TRBV28 and J usage is TRBJ1-4; weak D call: TRBD1 (6 bases). The germline V gene encodes CDR1 MDHEN and CDR2 SYDVKM. V was clipped by 5 bases and J by 6 bases, with 16 bases between them. The CDR3 runs to 15 residues. CDR3 nucleotide sequence: TGTGCCAGCAGTCCACGCCAGGGGAAAGATGAAAAACTGTTTTTT. Its protein is CASSPRQGKDEKLFF.

In its sample, this clonotype was seen many times. This sequence joins TRBV7-3 and TRBJ2-3; D ambiguous. The germline gives CDR1 SGHTA, CDR2 FQGTGA. Trimming took off 4 bases at V and 4 bases at J, with 9 bases between the two ends. The CDR3 runs to 13 residues. CDR3 in amino acids: CASSSTPPDTQYF. In nucleotides, the CDR3 is TGTGCCAGCAGCTCAACACCCCCAGATACGCAGTATTTT.

This clonotype occurred many times. V and J are TRBV20-1 and TRBJ2-3; perhaps TRBD2 as D (5 bases). In germline, CDR1 is DFQATT, CDR2 SNEGSKA (reference sequence). Trimming removed 3 bases at V and 6 bases at J, with 16 bases between. The CDR3 covers 14 residues. The CDR3 region is CSARRLAFADTQYF. CDR3 nucleotide sequence: TGCAGTGCTAGGAGGCTAGCATTTGCCGATACGCAGTATTTT.

This clonotype was observed many times. The chain recombines TRBV5-1 with TRBJ1-1; possible D gene TRBD1, 6 bases. The CDR3 spans 14 residues. Germline CDR1 is SGHRS and CDR2 is YFSETQ. Trimming took 2 bases from V and 6 from J, leaving 14 bases between them. The CDR3 sequence is CASSLGQGRPEAFF. In DNA form, the CDR3 reads TGCGCCAGCAGCTTAGGCCAGGGGCGCCCTGAAGCTTTCTTT.

This clonotype was picked up a small number of times. This chain links TRBV4-3 with TRBJ1-1; 7 bases align to TRBD1. In germline, CDR1 is LGHNA, CDR2 YSLEER. Trimming took 0 bases from V and 2 from J; bases not matched to a gene: 6. The CDR3 loop spans 16 amino acids. Here the CDR3 reads CASSQDLTGLNTEAFF. As DNA, the CDR3 is TGCGCCAGCAGCCAAGACCTGACAGGGCTAAACACTGAAGCTTTCTTT.

This clonotype was seen a few times. This rearrangement joins TRBV15 to TRBJ2-2, with 8 bases that match TRBD2. J gave up 1 base and V 7 bases, and 5 bases lay outside the gene matches. CDR1 LNHNV and CDR2 YYDKDF come from the germline V gene (reference sequence). CDR3 size: 15 residues. The CDR3, as DNA: TGTGCCACCACCTATACTAGCGGGAACACCGGGGAGCTGTTTTTT. Translating it yields CATTYTSGNTGELFF.

V and J are TRBV19 and TRBJ2-6, with D tentatively TRBD2 (6 bases). Trimming removed 5 bases at V and 0 bases at J, with 14 bases between. Germline V gene lookup returns CDR1 LNHDA and CDR2 SQIVND (reference sequence). This CDR3 has 17 amino acids. The CDR3 protein is CASSPGLGSSGANVLTF. In DNA form, the CDR3 reads TGTGCCAGTAGTCCGGGACTTGGTAGCTCTGGGGCCAACGTCCTGACTTTC.

By frequency in the sample, this clonotype is medium-sized. The gene calls are TRBV12-3 or TRBV12-4 and TRBJ2-6; the D is unclear. CDR3 size: 13 residues. The V and J ends lost 8 bases and 2 bases respectively, with 7 bases between them. CDR3 DNA sequence: TGTGCCAGCCTGCAAGCTGGGGCCAACGTCCTGACTTTC. Encoded protein: CASLQAGANVLTF.

This clonotype showed up many times. The gene calls are TRBV6-1 and TRBJ1-2; tentatively, D is TRBD1 (5 bases). The V gene lost 2 bases and the J gene lost 13 bases, with 17 bases spanning the gap. The CDR3 spans 13 residues. In germline, CDR1 is MNHNS, CDR2 SASEGT. The CDR3 DNA is TGTGCCAGCAGTGAACCCCAGGGTCGTCATTTCACCTTC. Its translation is CASSEPQGRHFTF.